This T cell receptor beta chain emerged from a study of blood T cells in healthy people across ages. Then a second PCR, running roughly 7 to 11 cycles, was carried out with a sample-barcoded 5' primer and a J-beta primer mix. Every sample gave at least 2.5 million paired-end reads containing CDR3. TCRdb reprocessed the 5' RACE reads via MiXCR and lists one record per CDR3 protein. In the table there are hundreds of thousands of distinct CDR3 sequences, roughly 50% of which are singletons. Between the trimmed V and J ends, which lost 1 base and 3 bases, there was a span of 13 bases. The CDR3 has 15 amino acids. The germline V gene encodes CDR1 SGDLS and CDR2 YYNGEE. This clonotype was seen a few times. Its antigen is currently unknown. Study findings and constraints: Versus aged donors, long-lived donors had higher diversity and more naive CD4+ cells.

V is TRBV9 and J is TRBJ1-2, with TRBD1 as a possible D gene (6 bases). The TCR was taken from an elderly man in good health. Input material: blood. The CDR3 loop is CASSVREQGDYGYTF. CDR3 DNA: TGTGCCAGCAGCGTAAGGGAACAGGGAGACTATGGCTACACCTTC.